This T cell receptor beta chain was sequenced in a study of T cell repertoires in cytomegalovirus infection. As for the study in general: Through public TCR beta signatures, both CMV infection and matching HLA type were indicated. Study conclusions and caveats: Dominant in the ex vivo response were TCR beta clonotypes restricted by HLA-C and specific for CMV.

This CDR3 has 14 residues. CDR1 is SGHRS and CDR2 is YFSETQ in the germline V gene. V was pared by 4 bases and J by 7 bases, with 14 bases between. TCRdb re-derived calls from the reads in MiXCR, one entry per CDR3 protein. The sample has 700,000 to 950,000 distinct CDR3 sequences, about 31% seen once. Comment on this clonotype: The antigen is not known.

The clonotype originates from a human donor in good health (CMV status not recorded). Some clones in this sample may be carry-over from other donors' samples. This rearrangement joins TRBV5-1 to TRBJ1-4; TRBD1 might be the D (6 bases). The specimen was cultured CD8+ T cells from PBMCs, collected from culture after CMV antigen stimulation. The CDR3 sequence is CASSVDRSGEKLFF. CDR3 DNA: TGCGCCAGCAGCGTAGACAGGTCGGGTGAAAAACTGTTTTTT. Full variable domain (rest looked up from reference TRBV5-1 and TRBJ1-4): KAGVTQTPRYLIKTRGQQVTLSCSPISGHRSVSWYQQTPGQGLQFLFEYFSETQRNKGNFPGRFSGRQFSNSRSEMNVSTLELGDSALYLCASSVDRSGEKLFFGSGTQLSVL.